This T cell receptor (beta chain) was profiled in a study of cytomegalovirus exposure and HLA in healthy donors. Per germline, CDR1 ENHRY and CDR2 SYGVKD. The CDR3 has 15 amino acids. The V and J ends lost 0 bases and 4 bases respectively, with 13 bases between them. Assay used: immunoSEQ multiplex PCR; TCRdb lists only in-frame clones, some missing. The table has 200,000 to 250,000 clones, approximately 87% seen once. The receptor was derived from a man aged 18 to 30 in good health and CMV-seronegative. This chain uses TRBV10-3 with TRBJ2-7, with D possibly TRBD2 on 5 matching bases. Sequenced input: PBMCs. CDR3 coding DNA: TGTGCCATCAGTGAGTCAGGGCGGGTAGCTTACGAGCAGTACTTC. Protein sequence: CAISESGRVAYEQYF.